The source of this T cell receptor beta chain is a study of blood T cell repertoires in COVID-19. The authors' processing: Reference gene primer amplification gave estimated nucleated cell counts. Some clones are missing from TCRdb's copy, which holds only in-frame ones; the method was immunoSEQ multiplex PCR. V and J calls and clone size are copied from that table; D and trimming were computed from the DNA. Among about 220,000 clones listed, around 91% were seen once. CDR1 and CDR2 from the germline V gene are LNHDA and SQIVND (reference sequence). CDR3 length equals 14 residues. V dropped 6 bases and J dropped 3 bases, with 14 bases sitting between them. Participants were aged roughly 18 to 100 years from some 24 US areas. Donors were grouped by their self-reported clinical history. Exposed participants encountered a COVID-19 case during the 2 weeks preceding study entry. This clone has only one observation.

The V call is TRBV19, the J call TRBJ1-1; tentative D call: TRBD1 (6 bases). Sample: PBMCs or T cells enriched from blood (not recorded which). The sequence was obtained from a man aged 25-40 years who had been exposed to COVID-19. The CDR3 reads CASREQGKDTEAFF. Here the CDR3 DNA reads TGTGCCAGTAGGGAACAGGGAAAGGACACTGAAGCTTTCTTT. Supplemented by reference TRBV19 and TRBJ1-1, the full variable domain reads DGGITQSPKYLFRKEGQNVTLSCEQNLNHDAMYWYRQDPGQGLRLIYYSQIVNDFQKGDIAEGYSVSREKKESFPLTVTSAQKNPTAFYLCASREQGKDTEAFFGQGTRLTVV.